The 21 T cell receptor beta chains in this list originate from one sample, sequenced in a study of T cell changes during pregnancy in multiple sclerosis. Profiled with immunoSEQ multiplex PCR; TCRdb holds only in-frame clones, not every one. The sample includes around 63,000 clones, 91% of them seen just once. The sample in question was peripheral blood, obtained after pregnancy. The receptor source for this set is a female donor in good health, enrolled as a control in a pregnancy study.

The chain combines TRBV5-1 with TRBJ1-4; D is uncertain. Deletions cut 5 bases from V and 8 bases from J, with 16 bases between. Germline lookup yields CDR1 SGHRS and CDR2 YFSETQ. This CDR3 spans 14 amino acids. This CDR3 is CASSSEVGNEKLFF. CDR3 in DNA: TGCGCCAGCAGTTCCGAGGTAGGAAACGAAAAACTGTTTTTT.

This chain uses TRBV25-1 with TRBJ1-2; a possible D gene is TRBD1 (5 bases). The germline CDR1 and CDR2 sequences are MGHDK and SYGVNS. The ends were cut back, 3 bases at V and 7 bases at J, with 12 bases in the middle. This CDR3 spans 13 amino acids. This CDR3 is CASSEGREAGYTF. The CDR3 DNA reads TGTGCCAGCAGTGAGGGCAGGGAGGCTGGCTACACCTTC.

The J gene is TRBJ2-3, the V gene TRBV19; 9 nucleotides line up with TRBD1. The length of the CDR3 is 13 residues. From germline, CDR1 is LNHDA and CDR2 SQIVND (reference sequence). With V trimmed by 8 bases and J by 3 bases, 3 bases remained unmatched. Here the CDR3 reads CASWDRVTDTQYF. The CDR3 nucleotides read TGTGCCAGTTGGGACAGGGTAACAGATACGCAGTATTTT. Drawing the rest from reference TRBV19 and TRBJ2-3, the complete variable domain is DGGITQSPKYLFRKEGQNVTLSCEQNLNHDAMYWYRQDPGQGLRLIYYSQIVNDFQKGDIAEGYSVSREKKESFPLTVTSAQKNPTAFYLCASWDRVTDTQYFGPGTRLTVL.

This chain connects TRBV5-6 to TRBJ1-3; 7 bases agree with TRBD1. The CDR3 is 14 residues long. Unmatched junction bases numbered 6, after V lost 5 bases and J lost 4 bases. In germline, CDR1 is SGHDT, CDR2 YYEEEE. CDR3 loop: CASRAGTAGNTIYF. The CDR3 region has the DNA TGTGCCAGCAGGGCCGGGACAGCCGGAAACACCATATATTTT.

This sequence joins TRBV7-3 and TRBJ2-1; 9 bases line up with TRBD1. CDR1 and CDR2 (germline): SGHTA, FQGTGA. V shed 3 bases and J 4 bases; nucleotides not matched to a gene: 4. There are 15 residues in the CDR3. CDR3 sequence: CASSLTGTGYNEQFF. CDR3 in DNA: TGTGCCAGCAGCTTGACCGGGACAGGGTACAATGAGCAGTTCTTC.

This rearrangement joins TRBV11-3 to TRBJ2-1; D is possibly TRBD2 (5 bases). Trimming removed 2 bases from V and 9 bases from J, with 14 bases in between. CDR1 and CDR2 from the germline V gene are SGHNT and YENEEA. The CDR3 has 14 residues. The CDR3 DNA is TGTGCCAGCAGCTTAACACCCACGGGGATTGAGCAGTTCTTC. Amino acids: CASSLTPTGIEQFF.

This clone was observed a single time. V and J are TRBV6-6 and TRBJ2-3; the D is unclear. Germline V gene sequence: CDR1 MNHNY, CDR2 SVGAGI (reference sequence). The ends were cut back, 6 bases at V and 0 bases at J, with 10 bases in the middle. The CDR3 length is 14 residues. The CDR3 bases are TGTGCCAGCAGACCTGACGGGAGCACAGATACGCAGTATTTT. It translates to CASRPDGSTDTQYF.

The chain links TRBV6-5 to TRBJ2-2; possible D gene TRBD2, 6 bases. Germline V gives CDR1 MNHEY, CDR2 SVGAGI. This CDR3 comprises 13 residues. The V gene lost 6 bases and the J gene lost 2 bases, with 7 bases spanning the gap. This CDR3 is CASRAGNTGELFF. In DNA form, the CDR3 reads TGTGCCAGCAGAGCGGGTAACACCGGGGAGCTGTTTTTT.

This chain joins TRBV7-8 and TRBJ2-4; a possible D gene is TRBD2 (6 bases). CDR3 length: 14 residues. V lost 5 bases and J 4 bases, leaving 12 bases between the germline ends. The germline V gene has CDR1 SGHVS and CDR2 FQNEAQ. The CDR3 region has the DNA TGTGCCAGCAGCCTAACCGGGGGAAAAAACATTCAGTACTTC. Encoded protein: CASSLTGGKNIQYF.

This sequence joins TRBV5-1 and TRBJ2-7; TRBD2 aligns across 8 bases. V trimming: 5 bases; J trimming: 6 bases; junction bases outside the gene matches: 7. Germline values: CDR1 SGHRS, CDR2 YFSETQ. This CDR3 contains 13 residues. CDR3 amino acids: CASRFGGEGEQYF. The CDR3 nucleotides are TGCGCCAGCAGATTCGGGGGGGAAGGCGAGCAGTACTTC. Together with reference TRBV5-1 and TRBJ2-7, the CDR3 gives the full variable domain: KAGVTQTPRYLIKTRGQQVTLSCSPISGHRSVSWYQQTPGQGLQFLFEYFSETQRNKGNFPGRFSGRQFSNSRSEMNVSTLELGDSALYLCASRFGGEGEQYFGPGTRLTVT.

CDR3 sequence: CASSFPAGTEPYKETQYF. As DNA, the CDR3 is TGTGCCAGCAGCTTTCCTGCCGGGACAGAGCCCTATAAAGAGACCCAGTACTTC. The chain employs TRBV7-8 and TRBJ2-5; the match to TRBD1 covers 7 bases. From germline, CDR1 is SGHVS and CDR2 FQNEAQ. V lost 3 bases and J lost 3; bases outside the gene matches: 16. The length of the CDR3 is 18 residues.

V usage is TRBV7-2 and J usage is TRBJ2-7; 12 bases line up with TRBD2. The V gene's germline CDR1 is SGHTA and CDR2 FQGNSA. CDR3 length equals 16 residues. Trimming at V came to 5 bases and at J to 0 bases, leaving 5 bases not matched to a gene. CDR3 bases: TGTGCCAGCAGCCGAACTAGCGGGGGGAACTCCTACGAGCAGTACTTC. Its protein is CASSRTSGGNSYEQYF.

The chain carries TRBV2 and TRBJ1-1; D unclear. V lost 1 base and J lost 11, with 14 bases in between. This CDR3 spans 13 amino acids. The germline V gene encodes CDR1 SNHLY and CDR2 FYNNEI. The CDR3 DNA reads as TGTGCCAGCAGTGAAGGTCGCGGAACAATGGCTTTCTTT. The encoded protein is CASSEGRGTMAFF.

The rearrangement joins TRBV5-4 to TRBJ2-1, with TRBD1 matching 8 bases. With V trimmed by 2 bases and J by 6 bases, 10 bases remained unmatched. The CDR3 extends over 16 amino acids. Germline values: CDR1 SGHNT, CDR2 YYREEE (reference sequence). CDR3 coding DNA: TGTGCCAGCAGCTTTGGGACAGGAGTAGGGTCCAATGAGCAGTTCTTC. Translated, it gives CASSFGTGVGSNEQFF.

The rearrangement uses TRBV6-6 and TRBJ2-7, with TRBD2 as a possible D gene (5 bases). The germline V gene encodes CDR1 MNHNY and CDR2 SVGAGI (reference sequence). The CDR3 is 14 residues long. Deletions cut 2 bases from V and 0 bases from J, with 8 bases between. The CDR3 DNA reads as TGTGCCAGCAGTTACCGGACTGACTCCTACGAGCAGTACTTC. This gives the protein CASSYRTDSYEQYF.

The CDR3 loop reads CASSEGSGGLYGYTF. The CDR3 bases are TGCGCCAGCAGTGAGGGGTCAGGGGGACTCTATGGCTACACCTTC. The chain carries TRBV10-2 and TRBJ1-2; TRBD1 agrees at 7 bases. The CDR3 runs to 15 residues. J gave up 4 bases and V 2 bases, and 7 bases lay outside the gene matches. Germline V gives CDR1 WSHSY, CDR2 SAAADI.

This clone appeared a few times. CDR3 in amino acids: CASMGPAETQYF. In nucleotides, the CDR3 is TGTGCCAGCATGGGCCCGGCAGAGACCCAGTACTTC. The rearrangement joins TRBV27 to TRBJ2-5; D remains ambiguous. The V and J ends lost 7 bases and 4 bases respectively, with 10 bases between them. The CDR3 sequence is 12 residues long. Germline V gives CDR1 MNHEY, CDR2 SMNVEV (reference sequence).

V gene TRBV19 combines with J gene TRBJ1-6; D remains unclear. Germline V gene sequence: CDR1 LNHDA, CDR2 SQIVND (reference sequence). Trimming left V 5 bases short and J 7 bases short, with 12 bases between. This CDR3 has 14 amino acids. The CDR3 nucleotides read TGTGCCAGTAGTGGGCAGGCAACGAATTCACCCCTCCACTTT. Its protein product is CASSGQATNSPLHF.

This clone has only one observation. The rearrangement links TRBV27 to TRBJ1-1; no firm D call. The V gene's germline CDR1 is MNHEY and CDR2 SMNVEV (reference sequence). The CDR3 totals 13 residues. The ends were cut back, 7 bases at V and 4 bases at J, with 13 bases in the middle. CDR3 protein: CASTLERGTEAFF. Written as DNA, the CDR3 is TGTGCCAGCACCCTCGAGCGGGGCACTGAAGCTTTCTTT.

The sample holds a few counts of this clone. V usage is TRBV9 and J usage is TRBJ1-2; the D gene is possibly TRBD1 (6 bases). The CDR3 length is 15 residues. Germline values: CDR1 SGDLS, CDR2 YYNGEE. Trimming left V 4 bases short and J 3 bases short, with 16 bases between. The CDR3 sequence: CASSPTGTADYGYTF. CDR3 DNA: TGTGCCAGCAGCCCAACAGGGACGGCTGACTATGGCTACACCTTC.

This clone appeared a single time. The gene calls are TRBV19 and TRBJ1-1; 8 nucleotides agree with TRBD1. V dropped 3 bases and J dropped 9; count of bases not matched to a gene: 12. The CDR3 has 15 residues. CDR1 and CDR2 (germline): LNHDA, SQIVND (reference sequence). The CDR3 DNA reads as TGTGCCAGTAGTATTAGCCACGACAGGGGCCCCAAAGCTTTCTTT. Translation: CASSISHDRGPKAFF.